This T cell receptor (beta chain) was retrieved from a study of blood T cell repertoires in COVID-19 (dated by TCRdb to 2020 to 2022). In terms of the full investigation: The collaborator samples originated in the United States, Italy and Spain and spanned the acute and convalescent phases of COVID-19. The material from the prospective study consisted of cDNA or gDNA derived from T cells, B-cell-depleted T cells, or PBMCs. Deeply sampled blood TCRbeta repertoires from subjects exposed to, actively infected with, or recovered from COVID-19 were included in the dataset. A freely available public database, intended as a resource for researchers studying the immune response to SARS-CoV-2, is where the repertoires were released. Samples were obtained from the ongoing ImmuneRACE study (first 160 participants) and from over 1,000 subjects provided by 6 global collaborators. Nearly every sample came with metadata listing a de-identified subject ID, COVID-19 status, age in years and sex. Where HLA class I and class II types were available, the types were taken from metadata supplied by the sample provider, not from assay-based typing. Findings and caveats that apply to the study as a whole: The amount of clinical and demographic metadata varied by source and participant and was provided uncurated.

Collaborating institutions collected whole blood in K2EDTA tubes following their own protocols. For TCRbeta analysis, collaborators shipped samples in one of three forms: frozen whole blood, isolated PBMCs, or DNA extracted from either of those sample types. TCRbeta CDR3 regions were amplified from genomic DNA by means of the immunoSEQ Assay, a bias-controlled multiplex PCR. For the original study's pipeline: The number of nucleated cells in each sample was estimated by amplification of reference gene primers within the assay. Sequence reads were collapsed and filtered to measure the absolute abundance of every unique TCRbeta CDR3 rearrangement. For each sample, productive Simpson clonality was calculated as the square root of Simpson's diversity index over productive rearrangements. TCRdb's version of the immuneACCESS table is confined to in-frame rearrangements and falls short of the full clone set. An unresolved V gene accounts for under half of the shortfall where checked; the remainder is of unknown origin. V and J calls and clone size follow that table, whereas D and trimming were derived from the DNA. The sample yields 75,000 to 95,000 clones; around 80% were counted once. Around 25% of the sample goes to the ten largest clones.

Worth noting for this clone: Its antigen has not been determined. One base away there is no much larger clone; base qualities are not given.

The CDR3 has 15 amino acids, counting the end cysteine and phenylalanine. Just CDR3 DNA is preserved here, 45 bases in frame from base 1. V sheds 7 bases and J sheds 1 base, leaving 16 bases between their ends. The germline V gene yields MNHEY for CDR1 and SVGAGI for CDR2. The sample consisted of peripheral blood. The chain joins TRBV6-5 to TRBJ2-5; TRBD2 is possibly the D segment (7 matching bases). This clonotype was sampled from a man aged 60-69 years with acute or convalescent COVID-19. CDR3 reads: CASMRGTMPQETQYF. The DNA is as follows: TGTGCCAGCATGAGGGGGACTATGCCCCAAGAGACCCAGTACTTC.